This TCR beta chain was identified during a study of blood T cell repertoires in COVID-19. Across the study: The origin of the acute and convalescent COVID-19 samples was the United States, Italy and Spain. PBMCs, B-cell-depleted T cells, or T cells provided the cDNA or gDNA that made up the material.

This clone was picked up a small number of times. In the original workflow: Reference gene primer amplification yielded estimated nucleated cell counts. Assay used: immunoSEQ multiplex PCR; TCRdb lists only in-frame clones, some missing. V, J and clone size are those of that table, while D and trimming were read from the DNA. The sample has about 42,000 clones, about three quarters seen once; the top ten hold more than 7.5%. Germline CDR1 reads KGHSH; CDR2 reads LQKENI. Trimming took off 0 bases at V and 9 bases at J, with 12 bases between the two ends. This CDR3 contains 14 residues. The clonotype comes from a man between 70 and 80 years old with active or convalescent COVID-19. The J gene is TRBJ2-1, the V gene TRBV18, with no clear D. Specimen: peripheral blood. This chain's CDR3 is CASSPPGRVAEQFF. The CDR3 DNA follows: TGTGCCAGCTCACCACCGGGTCGGGTAGCTGAGCAGTTCTTC. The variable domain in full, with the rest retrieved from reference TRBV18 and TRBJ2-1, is NAGVMQNPRHLVRRRGQEARLRCSPMKGHSHVYWYRQLPEEGLKFMVYLQKENIIDESGMPKERFSAEFPKEGPSILRIQQVVRGDSAAYFCASSPPGRVAEQFFGPGTRLTVL.